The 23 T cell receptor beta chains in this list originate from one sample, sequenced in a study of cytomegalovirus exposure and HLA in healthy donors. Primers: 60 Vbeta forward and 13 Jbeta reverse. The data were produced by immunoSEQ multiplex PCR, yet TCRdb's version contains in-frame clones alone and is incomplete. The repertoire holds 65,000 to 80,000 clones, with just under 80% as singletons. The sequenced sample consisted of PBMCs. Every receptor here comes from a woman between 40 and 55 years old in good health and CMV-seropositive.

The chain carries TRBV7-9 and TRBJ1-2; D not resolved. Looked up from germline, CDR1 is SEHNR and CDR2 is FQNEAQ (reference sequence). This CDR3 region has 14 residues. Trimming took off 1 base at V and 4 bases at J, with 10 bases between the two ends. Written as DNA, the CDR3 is TGTGCCAGCAGCTTAGACCCACAGATCTATGGCTACACCTTC. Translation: CASSLDPQIYGYTF. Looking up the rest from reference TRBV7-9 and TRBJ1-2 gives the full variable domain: DTGVSQNPRHKITKRGQNVTFRCDPISEHNRLYWYRQTLGQGPEFLTYFQNEAQLEKSRLLSDRFSAERPKGSFSTLEIQRTEQGDSAMYLCASSLDPQIYGYTFGSGTRLTVV.

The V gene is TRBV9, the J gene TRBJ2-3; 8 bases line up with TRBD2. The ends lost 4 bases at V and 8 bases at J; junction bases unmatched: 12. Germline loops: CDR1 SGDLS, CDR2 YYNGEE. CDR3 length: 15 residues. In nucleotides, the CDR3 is TGTGCCAGCAGCCCTGGTAGCGGGGCGGGGGGTACGCAGTATTTT. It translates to CASSPGSGAGGTQYF.

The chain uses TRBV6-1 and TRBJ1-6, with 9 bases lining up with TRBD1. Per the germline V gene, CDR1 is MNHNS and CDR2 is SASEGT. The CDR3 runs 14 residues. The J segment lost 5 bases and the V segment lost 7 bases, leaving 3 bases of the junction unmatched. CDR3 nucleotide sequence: TGTGCCAGCAACGGACAGGGGAATAATTCACCCCTCCACTTT. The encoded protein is CASNGQGNNSPLHF.

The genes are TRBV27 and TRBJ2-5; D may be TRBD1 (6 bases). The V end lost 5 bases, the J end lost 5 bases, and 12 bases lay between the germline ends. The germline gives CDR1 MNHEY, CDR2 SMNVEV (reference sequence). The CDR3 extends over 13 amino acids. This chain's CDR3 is CASSRTGFETQYF. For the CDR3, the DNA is TGTGCCAGCAGTCGCACAGGGTTTGAGACCCAGTACTTC.

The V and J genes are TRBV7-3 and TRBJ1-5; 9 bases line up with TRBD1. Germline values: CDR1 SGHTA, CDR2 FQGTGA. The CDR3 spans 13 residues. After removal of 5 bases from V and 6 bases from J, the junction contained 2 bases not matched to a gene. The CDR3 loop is CASSKTGGQPQHF. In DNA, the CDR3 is TGTGCCAGCAGCAAGACAGGGGGTCAGCCCCAGCATTTT.

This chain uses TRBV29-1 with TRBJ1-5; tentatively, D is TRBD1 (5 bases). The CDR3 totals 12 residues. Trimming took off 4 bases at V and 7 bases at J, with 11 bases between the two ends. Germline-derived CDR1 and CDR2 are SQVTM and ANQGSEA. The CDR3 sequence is CSVGQGRQPQHF. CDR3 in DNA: TGCAGCGTTGGGCAGGGCAGACAGCCCCAGCATTTT.

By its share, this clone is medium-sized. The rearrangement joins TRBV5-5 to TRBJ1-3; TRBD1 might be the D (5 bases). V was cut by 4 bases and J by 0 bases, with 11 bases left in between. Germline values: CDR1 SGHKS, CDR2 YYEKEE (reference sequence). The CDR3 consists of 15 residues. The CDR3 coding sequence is TGTGCCAGCAGCGCCGACAGTAGCTCTGGAAACACCATATATTTT. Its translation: CASSADSSSGNTIYF.

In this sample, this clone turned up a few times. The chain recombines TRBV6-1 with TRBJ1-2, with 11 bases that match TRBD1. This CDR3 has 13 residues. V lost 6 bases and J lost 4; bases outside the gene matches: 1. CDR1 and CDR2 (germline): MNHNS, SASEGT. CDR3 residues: CASSGTGGYGYTF. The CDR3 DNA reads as TGTGCCAGCAGCGGGACAGGGGGCTATGGCTACACCTTC.

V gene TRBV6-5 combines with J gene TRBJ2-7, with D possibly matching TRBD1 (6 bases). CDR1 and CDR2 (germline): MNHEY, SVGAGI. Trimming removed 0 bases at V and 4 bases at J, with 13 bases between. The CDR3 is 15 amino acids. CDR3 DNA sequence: TGTGCCAGCAGTTACTCTCAGGGGCGCGGGTACGAGCAGTACTTC. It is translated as CASSYSQGRGYEQYF.

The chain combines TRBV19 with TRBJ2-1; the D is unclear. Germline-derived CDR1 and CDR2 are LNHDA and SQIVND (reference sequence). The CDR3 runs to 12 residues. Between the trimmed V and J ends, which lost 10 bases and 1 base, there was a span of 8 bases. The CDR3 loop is CAILGSYNEQFF. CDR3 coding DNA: TGTGCCATCCTCGGGTCCTACAATGAGCAGTTCTTC.

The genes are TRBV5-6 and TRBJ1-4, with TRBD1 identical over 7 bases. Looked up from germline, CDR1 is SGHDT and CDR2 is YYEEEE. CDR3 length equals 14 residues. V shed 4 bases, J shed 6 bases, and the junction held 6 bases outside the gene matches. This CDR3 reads CASSKTGRHEKLFF. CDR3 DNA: TGTGCCAGCAGCAAGACAGGGCGCCATGAAAAACTGTTTTTT.

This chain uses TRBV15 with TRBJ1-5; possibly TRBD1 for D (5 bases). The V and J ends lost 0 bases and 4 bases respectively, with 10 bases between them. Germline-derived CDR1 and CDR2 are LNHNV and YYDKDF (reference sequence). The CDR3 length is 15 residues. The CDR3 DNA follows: TGTGCCACCAGCAGAGAGTTGACAGAGAATCAGCCCCAGCATTTT. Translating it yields CATSRELTENQPQHF.

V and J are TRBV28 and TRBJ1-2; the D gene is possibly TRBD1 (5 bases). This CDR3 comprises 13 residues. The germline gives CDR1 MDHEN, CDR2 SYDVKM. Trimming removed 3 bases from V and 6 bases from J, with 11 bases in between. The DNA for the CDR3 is TGTGCCAGCAGTTTTGGGGGGGTGGATGGCTACACCTTC. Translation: CASSFGGVDGYTF.

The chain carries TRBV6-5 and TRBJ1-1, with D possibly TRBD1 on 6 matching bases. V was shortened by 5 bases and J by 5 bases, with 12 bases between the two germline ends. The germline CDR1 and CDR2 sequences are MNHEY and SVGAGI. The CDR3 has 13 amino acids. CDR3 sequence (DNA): TGTGCCAGCAGTGACACAGGGTGGACTGAAGCTTTCTTT. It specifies CASSDTGWTEAFF.

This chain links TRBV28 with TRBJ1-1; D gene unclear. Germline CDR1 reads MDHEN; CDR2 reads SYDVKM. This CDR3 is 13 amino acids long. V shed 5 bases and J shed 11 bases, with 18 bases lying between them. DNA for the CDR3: TGTGCCAGCAGTGCTCCGGTCCCCATCCTGGCTTTCTTT. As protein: CASSAPVPILAFF. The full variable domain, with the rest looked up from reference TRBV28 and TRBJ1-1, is DVKVTQSSRYLVKRTGEKVFLECVQDMDHENMFWYRQDPGLGLRLIYFSYDVKMKEKGDIPEGYSVSREKKERFSLILESASTNQTSMYLCASSAPVPILAFFGQGTRLTVV.

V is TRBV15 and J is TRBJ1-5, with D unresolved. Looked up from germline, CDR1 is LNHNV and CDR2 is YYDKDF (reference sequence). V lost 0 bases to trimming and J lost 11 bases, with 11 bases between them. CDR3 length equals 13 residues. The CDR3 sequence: CATSRDLRSTQHF. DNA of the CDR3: TGTGCCACCAGCAGAGATCTTCGGAGCACCCAGCATTTT.

The CDR3 loop is CASSPTGANQPQHF. CDR3 nucleotide sequence: TGTGCCAGCAGCCCAACAGGGGCCAATCAGCCCCAGCATTTT. The chain links TRBV11-2 to TRBJ1-5; TRBD1 matches at 7 bases. Germline assignment: CDR1 SGHAT and CDR2 FQNNGV. After removal of 5 bases from V and 3 bases from J, the junction contained 4 bases not matched to a gene. This CDR3 contains 14 residues.

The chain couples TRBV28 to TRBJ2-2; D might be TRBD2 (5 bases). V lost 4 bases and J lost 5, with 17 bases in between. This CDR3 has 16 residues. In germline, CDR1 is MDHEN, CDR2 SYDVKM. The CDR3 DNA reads TGTGCCAGCAGTTATACCGGGATCCTTATAACCGGGGAGCTGTTTTTT. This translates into CASSYTGILITGELFF.

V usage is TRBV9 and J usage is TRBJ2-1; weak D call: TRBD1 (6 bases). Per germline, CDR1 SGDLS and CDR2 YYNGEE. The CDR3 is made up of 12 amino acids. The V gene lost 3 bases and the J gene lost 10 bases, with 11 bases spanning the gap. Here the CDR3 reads CASSADRMEQFF. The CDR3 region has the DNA TGTGCCAGCAGCGCCGACAGGATGGAGCAGTTCTTC.

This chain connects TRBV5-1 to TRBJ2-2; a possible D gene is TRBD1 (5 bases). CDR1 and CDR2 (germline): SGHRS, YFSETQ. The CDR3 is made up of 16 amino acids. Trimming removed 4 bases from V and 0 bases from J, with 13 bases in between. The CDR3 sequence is CASSPRTRSNTGELFF. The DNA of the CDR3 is TGCGCCAGCAGCCCTCGGACACGCTCGAACACCGGGGAGCTGTTTTTT.

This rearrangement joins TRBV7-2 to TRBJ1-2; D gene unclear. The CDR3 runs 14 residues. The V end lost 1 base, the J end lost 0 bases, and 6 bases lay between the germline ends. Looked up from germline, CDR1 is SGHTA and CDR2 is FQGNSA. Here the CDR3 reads CASSLDRSNYGYTF. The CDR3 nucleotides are TGTGCCAGCAGCTTAGACAGATCTAACTATGGCTACACCTTC. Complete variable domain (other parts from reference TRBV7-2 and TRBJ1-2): GAGVSQSPSNKVTEKGKDVELRCDPISGHTALYWYRQSLGQGLEFLIYFQGNSAPDKSGLPSDRFSAERTGGSVSTLTIQRTQQEDSAVYLCASSLDRSNYGYTFGSGTRLTVV.

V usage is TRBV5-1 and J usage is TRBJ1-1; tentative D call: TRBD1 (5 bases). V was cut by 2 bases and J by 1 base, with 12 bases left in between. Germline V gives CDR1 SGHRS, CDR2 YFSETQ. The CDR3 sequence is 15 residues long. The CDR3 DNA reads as TGCGCCAGCAGCTTCGACGGCAGGGCGAACACTGAAGCTTTCTTT. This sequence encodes CASSFDGRANTEAFF.

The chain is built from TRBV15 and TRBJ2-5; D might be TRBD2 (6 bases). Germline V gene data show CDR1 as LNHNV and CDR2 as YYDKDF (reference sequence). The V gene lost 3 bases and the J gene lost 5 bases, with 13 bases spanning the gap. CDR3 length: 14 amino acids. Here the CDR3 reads CATSRGGEQETQYF. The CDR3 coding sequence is TGTGCCACCAGCAGGGGCGGGGAGCAGGAGACCCAGTACTTC.